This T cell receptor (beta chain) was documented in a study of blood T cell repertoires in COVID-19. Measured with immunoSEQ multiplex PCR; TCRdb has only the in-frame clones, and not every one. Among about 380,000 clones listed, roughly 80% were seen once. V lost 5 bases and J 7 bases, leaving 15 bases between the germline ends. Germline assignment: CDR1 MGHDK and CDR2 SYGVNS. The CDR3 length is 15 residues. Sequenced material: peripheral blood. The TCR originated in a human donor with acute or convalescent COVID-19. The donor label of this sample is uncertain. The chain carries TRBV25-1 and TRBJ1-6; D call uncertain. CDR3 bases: TGTGCCAGCAGTACCCAAGAGAGAAGCAATTCACCCCTCCACTTT. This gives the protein CASSTQERSNSPLHF. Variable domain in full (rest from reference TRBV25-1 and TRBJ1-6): EADIYQTPRYLVIGTGKKITLECSQTMGHDKMYWYQQDPGMELHLIHYSYGVNSTEKGDLSSESTVSRIRTEHFPLTLESARPSHTSQYLCASSTQERSNSPLHFGNGTRLTVT.